The entry that follows covers one T cell receptor beta chain sequence. The data were obtained in a study of Ad26.COV2.S vaccination and SARS-CoV-2 variants. The assay was immunoSEQ multiplex PCR, and TCRdb's table has in-frame clones only and misses some. The data show 300,000 to 400,000 clones, around 86% seen once. The CDR3 sequence is 12 residues long. The germline V and J ends were trimmed by 4 bases and 5 bases, with 8 bases remaining between them. Germline V gene sequence: CDR1 LGHDT, CDR2 YNNKEL (reference sequence). Specified treatment: some 19 received Ad26.COV2.S at low or high dose, single or two shots; 5 received placebo; per-sample allocation not given. Collection of samples fell on day 63 after the first vaccine or placebo injection.

The rearrangement uses TRBV3-1 (or the pseudogene TRBV3-2) and TRBJ2-5; D not resolved. The sequence came from a person between 18 and 65 years old who received the Ad26.COV2.S COVID-19 vaccine or a placebo. This sample comprised peripheral blood, obtained in a trial of Ad26.COV2.S vaccine versus placebo. CDR3 in DNA: TGTGCCAGCAGCCTGAGAAGTGAGACCCAGTACTTC. Residues: CASSLRSETQYF.